This T cell receptor beta chain comes out of a study of CD8 T cells in Susac syndrome. Findings and caveats of the study: Acknowledgment was made by the study that its TCR sequencing and HLA analysis involved a relatively small number of individuals.

On this clonotype: Its antigen is undetermined.

When the RNA was reverse transcribed, random hexamers were used with an input of roughly 0.5 to 1 ug. Amplification of TCR beta CDR3 was carried out by immunoSEQ multiplex PCR, which covered 54 Vbeta and 13 Jbeta segments. TCRdb recomputed calls from the immunoSEQ multiplex PCR reads with MiXCR, one row per CDR3 protein. Among approximately 150,000 distinct CDR3 sequences listed, approximately 93% were seen once. The controls were healthy donors who were matched for age and sex. TEMRA cells were enriched by FACS, while CD8+ and CD4+ T cells were obtained through a negative isolation that was performed magnetically. Germline CDR1 is DFQATT and CDR2 is SNEGSKA (reference sequence). Trimming removed 2 bases from V and 1 base from J, with 2 bases in between. This CDR3 has 11 residues.

Sequenced: CD4+ T cells from PBMCs. The sequence derives from a human donor in good health. The chain couples TRBV20-1 to TRBJ1-1; D is uncertain. The CDR3 here is CSARQNTEAFF. The CDR3 DNA reads TGCAGTGCTAGACAGAACACTGAAGCTTTCTTT.